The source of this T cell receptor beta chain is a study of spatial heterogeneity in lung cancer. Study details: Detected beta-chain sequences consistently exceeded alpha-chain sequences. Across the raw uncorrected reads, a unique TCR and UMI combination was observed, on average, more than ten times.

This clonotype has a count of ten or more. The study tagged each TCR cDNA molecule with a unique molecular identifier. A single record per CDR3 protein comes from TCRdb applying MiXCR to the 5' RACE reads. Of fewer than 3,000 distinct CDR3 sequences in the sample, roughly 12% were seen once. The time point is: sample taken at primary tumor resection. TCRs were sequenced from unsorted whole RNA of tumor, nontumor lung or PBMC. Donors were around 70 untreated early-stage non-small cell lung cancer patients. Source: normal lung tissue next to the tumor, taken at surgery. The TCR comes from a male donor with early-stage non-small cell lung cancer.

CDR3 nucleotides: TGCGCCAGCAGCTTGAGGGTGGGCTTTAACTACAATGAGCAGTTCTTC. Amino acid sequence: CASSLRVGFNYNEQFF. The chain is built from TRBV5-1 and TRBJ2-1; D ambiguous. V shed 1 base and J shed 3 bases, with 14 bases lying between them. The CDR3 contains 16 residues. Germline loops: CDR1 SGHRS, CDR2 YFSETQ.